The clone carrying this TCR beta chain was recorded many times. Its specificity is not known. MiXCR, run by TCRdb on the RT-PCR reads, gives a single entry per CDR3 protein. The data contain about 500,000 distinct CDR3 sequences, about 15% of them singletons. This record belongs to a study of response to subunit inactivated influenza vaccine. Regarding the study as a whole: Authors suggested each seasonal influenza vaccination recruits few new T cells.

With 0 bases removed from V and 14 bases from J, the gap between germline ends came to 16 bases. The CDR3 totals 14 residues. Germline CDR1 reads MGHRA; CDR2 reads YSYEKL. The sequence came from a man between 50 and 69 years old who received an inactivated influenza vaccine. Here the sequenced sample was CD4+ T cells sorted from PBMCs, taken less than 30 months after vaccination. The V call is TRBV4-1, the J call TRBJ2-2; D perhaps matches TRBD1 (5 bases). The CDR3 DNA follows: TGCGCCAGCAGCCAAGATGAGACAGTGGGGCGACTGTTTTTT. Its protein product is CASSQDETVGRLFF.